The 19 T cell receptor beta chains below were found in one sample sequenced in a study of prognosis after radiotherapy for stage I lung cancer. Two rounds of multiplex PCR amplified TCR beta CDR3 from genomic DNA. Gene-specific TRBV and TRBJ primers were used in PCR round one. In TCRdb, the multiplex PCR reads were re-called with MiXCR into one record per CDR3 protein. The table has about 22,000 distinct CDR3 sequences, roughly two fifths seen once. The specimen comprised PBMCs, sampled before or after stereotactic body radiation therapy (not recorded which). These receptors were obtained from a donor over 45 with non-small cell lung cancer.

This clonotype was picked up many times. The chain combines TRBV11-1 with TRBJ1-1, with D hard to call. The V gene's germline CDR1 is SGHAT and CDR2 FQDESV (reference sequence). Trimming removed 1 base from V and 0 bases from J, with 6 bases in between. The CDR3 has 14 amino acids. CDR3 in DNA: TGTGCCAGCAGCTTAGTAGCTCTGAACACTGAAGCTTTCTTT. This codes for CASSLVALNTEAFF.

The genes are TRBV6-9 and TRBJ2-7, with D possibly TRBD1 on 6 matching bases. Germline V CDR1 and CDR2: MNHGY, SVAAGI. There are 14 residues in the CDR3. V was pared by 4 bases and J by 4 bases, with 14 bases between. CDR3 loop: CASSSGVSKYEQYF. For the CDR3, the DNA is TGTGCCAGCAGTTCAGGGGTATCCAAGTACGAGCAGTACTTC.

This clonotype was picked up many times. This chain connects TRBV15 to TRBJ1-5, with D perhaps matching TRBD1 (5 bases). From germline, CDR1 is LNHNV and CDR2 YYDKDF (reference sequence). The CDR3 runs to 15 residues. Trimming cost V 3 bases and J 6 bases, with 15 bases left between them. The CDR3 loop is CATSSPLWGGQPQHF. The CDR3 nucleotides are TGTGCCACCAGCAGCCCCCTCTGGGGCGGTCAGCCCCAGCATTTT. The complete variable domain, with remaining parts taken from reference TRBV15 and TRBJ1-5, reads DAMVIQNPRYQVTQFGKPVTLSCSQTLNHNVMYWYQQKSSQAPKLLFHYYDKDFNNEADTPDNFQSRRPNTSFCFLDIRSPGLGDTAMYLCATSSPLWGGQPQHFGDGTRLSIL.

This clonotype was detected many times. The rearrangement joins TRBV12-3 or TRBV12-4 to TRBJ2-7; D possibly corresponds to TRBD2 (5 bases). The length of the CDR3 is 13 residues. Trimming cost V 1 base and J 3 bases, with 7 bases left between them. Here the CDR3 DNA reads TGTGCCAGCAGTTTAGGGACTGTCTACGAGCAGTACTTC. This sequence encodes CASSLGTVYEQYF.

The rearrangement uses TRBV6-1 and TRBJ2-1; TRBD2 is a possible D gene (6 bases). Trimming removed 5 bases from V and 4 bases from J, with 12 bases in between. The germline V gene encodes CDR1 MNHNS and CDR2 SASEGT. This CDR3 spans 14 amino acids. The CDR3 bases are TGTGCCAGCAGTCCACGGGCGGGGTACAATGAGCAGTTCTTC. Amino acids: CASSPRAGYNEQFF.

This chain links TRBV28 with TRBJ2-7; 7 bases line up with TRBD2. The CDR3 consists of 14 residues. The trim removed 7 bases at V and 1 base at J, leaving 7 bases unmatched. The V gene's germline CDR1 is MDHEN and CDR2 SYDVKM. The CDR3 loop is CASTSGGVSYEQYF. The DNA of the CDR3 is TGTGCCAGCACCTCTGGGGGGGTATCCTACGAGCAGTACTTC.

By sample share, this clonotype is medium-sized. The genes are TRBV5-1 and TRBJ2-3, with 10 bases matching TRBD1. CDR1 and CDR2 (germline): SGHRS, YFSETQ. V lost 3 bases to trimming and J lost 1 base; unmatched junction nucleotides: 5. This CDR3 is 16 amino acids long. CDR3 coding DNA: TGCGCCAGCAGCTCCGGGACAGGGGTCGGCACAGATACGCAGTATTTT. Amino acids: CASSSGTGVGTDTQYF.

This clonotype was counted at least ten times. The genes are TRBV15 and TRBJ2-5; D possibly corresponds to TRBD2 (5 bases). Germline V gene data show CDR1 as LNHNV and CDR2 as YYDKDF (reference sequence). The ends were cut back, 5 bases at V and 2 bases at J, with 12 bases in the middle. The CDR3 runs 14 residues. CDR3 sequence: CATSHKSGQETQYF. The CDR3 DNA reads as TGTGCCACCAGCCATAAAAGCGGTCAAGAGACCCAGTACTTC.

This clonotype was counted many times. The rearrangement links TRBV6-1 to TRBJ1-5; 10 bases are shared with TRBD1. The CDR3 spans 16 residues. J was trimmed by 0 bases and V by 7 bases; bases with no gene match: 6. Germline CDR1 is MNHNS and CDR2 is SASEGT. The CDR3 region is CASTGTGVISNQPQHF. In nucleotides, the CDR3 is TGTGCCAGCACCGGGACAGGGGTCATTAGCAATCAGCCCCAGCATTTT.

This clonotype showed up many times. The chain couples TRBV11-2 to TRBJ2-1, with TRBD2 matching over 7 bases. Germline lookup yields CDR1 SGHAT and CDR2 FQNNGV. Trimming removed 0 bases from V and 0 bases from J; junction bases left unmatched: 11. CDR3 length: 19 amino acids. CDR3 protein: CASSLEPSSRGSSYNEQFF. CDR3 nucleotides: TGTGCCAGCAGCTTAGAGCCCTCGTCCCGCGGGAGCTCCTACAATGAGCAGTTCTTC.

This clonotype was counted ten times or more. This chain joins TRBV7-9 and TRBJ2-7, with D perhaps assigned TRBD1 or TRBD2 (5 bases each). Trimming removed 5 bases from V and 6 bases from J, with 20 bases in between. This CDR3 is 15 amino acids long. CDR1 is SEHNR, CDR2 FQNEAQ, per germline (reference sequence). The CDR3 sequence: CASSLMGPAAIEQYF. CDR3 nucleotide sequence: TGTGCCAGCAGCCTGATGGGACCGGCGGCCATCGAGCAGTACTTC.

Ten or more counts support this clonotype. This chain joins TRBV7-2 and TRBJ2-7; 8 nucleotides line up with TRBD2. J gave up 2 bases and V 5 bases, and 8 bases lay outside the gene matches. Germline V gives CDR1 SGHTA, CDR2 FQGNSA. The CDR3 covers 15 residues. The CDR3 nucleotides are TGTGCCAGCAGCCTCGGGCTAGCGGGTACCTACGAGCAGTACTTC. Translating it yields CASSLGLAGTYEQYF.

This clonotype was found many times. The CDR3 coding sequence is TGCGCCAGCAGCTTGGGTGGACAGTCGAACACTGAAGCTTTCTTT. It yields the protein CASSLGGQSNTEAFF. The chain recombines TRBV5-1 with TRBJ1-1; TRBD1 might be the D (6 bases). V lost 0 bases, J lost 1 base, and 10 bases lay in between. Germline values: CDR1 SGHRS, CDR2 YFSETQ. This CDR3 is built from 15 residues.

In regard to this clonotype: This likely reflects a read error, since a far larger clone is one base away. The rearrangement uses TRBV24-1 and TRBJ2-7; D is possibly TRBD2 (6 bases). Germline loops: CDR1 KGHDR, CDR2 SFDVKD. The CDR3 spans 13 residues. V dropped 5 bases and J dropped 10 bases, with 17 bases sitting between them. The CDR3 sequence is CATSVRGSDTQYF. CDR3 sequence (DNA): TGTGCCACCAGTGTCCGGGGGTCAGATACCCAGTACTTC.

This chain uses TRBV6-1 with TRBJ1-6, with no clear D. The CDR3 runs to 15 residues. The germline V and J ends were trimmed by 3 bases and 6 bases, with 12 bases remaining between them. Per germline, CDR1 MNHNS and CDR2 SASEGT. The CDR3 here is CASSDQLWGNSPLHF. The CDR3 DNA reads TGTGCCAGCAGTGACCAGTTATGGGGTAATTCACCCCTCCACTTT.

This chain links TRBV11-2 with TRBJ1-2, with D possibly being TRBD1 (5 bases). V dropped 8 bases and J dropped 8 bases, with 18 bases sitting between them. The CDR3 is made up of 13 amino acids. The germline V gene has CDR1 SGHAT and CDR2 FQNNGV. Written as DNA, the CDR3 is TGTGCCAGCGGATATCGCGGGGGTATCGGCTACACCTTC. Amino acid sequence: CASGYRGGIGYTF.

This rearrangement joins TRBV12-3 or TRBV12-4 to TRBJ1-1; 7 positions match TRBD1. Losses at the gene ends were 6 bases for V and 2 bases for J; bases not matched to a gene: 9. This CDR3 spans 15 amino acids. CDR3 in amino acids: CASRNAGTANTEAFF. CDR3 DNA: TGTGCCAGCAGAAACGCCGGGACAGCCAACACTGAAGCTTTCTTT.

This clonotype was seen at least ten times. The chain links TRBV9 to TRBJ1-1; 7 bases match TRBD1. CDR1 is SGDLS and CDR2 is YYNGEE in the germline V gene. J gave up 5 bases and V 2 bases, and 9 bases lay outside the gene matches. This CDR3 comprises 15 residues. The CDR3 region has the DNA TGTGCCAGCAGCGTCTCAACAGGGGTTGGAACTGAAGCTTTCTTT. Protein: CASSVSTGVGTEAFF.

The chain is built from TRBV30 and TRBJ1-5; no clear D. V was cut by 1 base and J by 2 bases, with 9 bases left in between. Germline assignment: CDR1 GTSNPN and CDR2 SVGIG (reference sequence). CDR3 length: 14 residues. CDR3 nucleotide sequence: TGTGCCTGGAGTGCATTCGGGGGCAATCAGCCCCAGCATTTT. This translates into CAWSAFGGNQPQHF.